This entry describes one TCR beta chain. The CDR3 sequence is 14 residues long. Germline V gene lookup returns CDR1 SGHTA and CDR2 FQGTGA. Trimming at V came to 3 bases and at J to 14 bases, leaving 13 bases not matched to a gene. This sample is drawn from a study of blood T cell repertoires in COVID-19. Study summary: Acute and convalescent COVID-19 samples came from the United States, Italy and Spain. PBMCs, B-cell-depleted T cells, or T cells were the source of the cDNA or gDNA that made up the material.

Patients at the Seattle site were enrolled during active infection and followed longitudinally. In the authors' methods: Quantification of nucleated cells was approximated via reference gene primer amplification. The repertoire was sequenced with immunoSEQ multiplex PCR; TCRdb's copy has only in-frame clones and lacks some. V, J and clone size derive from that table, while D and trimming were established from the DNA sequence. The table lists around 60,000 clones, approximately 81% of them singletons. This TCR came from a man aged 55 to 70 with COVID-19, enrolled during active disease. Specimen: peripheral blood. The rearrangement links TRBV7-3 to TRBJ2-1, with 7 positions matching TRBD1. The CDR3 DNA is TGTGCCAGCAGCTTTTCCCAAGGGACAGTGAGTAAGTTCTTC. Encoded protein: CASSFSQGTVSKFF.